The clone carrying this T cell receptor beta chain showed up just once. The target antigen is unknown. Tagging with unique molecular identifiers was a feature of the TCR beta cDNA libraries. The authors obtained roughly 0.5 million cDNA molecules from roughly 1 to 10 million T cells. TCRdb redid the calling of the PCR reads with MiXCR, one entry per CDR3 protein. This repertoire shows about half a million distinct CDR3 sequences, approximately 34% found once; its top ten account for about 6%. This sample was taken from a study of post-analysis software for immune sequencing data. Findings and limits, study-wide: Roughly 5 TRBV segments, including TRBV5-6, TRBV5-1 and TRBV20-1, were more frequent in patients than controls. When the samples were clustered directly with F measure, those that had been prepared in the same batch showed strong co-clustering. There was significantly lower normalized Chao1 diversity in multiple sclerosis patients than in controls.

This CDR3 has 14 amino acids. Germline assignment: CDR1 ENHRY and CDR2 SYGVKD. The V and J ends lost 4 bases and 4 bases, in that order; junction bases with no gene match: 6. The TCR originated in a girl aged 2 to 17 with multiple sclerosis. The V call is TRBV10-3, the J call TRBJ1-1; 7 bases align to TRBD1. The sample was blood. CDR3 nucleotide sequence: TGTGCCATCAGTGGGGAGGGGGCCGGCACTGAAGCTTTCTTT. It translates to CAISGEGAGTEAFF.